This TCR beta chain was documented in a study of blood T cells in healthy people across ages. Study-wide results and caveats: Per million T cells, TCR beta diversity dropped roughly linearly as age increased.

This clonotype was seen at least ten times. Its antigen is unknown. A second PCR of roughly 7 to 11 cycles used a sample-barcoded 5' primer and a J-beta primer mix. From the 5' RACE reads, TCRdb called clonotypes with MiXCR, one entry per CDR3 protein. This table has some 1.4 million distinct CDR3 sequences, around 42% appearing once. Germline loops: CDR1 SQVTM, CDR2 ANQGSEA. This CDR3 has 17 residues. Germline trimming cut 6 bases from V and 3 bases from J; bases unmatched to any gene: 15. The sequenced material came from blood. The chain couples TRBV29-1 to TRBJ2-1; 9 nucleotides line up with TRBD1. The receptor was isolated from a woman aged 18-35 years in good health. This CDR3 reads CSVETRQGDTYYNEQFF. DNA for the CDR3: TGCAGCGTGGAAACCCGACAGGGGGATACGTACTACAATGAGCAGTTCTTC.